Each of the 21 T cell receptor beta chains below was sequenced from the same sample in a study of blood T cell repertoires in COVID-19. Sequencing was performed with immunoSEQ multiplex PCR; in TCRdb, only in-frame clones are kept and a portion is missing. In the table there are about 220,000 clones, just over 85% of which are singletons. The sample taken for sequencing was PBMCs or T cells enriched from blood (not recorded which). The source is a woman aged 40 to 55 with acute COVID-19.

J is TRBJ2-2 and V is TRBV7-2, with 15 bases matching TRBD2. This CDR3 region has 17 residues. Germline-derived CDR1 and CDR2 are SGHTA and FQGNSA. Trimming cost V 7 bases and J 6 bases; bases outside gene matches: 9. The CDR3 protein is CASNFRGLAGGPGELFF. The CDR3 nucleotides are TGTGCCAGCAATTTTAGGGGACTAGCGGGGGGCCCCGGGGAGCTGTTTTTT. The full variable domain, its missing parts supplied by reference TRBV7-2 and TRBJ2-2, is GAGVSQSPSNKVTEKGKDVELRCDPISGHTALYWYRQSLGQGLEFLIYFQGNSAPDKSGLPSDRFSAERTGGSVSTLTIQRTQQEDSAVYLCASNFRGLAGGPGELFFGEGSRLTVL.

The chain combines TRBV27 with TRBJ1-1; 9 nucleotides match TRBD1. V shed 8 bases and J 5 bases; nucleotides not matched to a gene: 15. CDR3 length: 16 amino acids. The germline V gene encodes CDR1 MNHEY and CDR2 SMNVEV (reference sequence). CDR3 protein: CASRPSTGGAGTEAFF. CDR3 nucleotides: TGTGCCAGCCGACCCTCAACAGGGGGCGCGGGGACTGAAGCTTTCTTT.

The chain combines TRBV5-1 with TRBJ1-5; TRBD1 is a possible D gene (5 bases). V was cut by 2 bases and J by 0 bases, with 12 bases left in between. The CDR3 length is 16 residues. Germline-derived CDR1 and CDR2 are SGHRS and YFSETQ. The CDR3 DNA is TGCGCCAGCAGCTTCAGACAGTACAATAGCAATCAGCCCCAGCATTTT. It encodes CASSFRQYNSNQPQHF. The full variable domain, in which reference TRBV5-1 and TRBJ1-5 provide the parts outside the CDR3, is KAGVTQTPRYLIKTRGQQVTLSCSPISGHRSVSWYQQTPGQGLQFLFEYFSETQRNKGNFPGRFSGRQFSNSRSEMNVSTLELGDSALYLCASSFRQYNSNQPQHFGDGTRLSIL.

This clone turned up a few times. This sequence joins TRBV30 and TRBJ1-2; TRBD1 aligns across 7 bases. The J segment lost 4 bases and the V segment lost 2 bases, leaving 7 bases of the junction unmatched. CDR1 and CDR2 from the germline V gene are GTSNPN and SVGIG (reference sequence). The CDR3 is 14 residues long. CDR3 loop: CAWSPLGTAYGYTF. CDR3 in DNA: TGTGCCTGGAGTCCTCTCGGGACAGCCTATGGCTACACCTTC.

The chain couples TRBV2 to TRBJ2-1; D ambiguous. Trimming shortened V by 2 bases and J by 4 bases, and 12 bases separated the two germline ends. Germline loops: CDR1 SNHLY, CDR2 FYNNEI. The CDR3 sequence is 15 residues long. The CDR3 region is CASSEYTRGYNEQFF. The CDR3 region has the DNA TGTGCCAGCAGTGAATACACGCGCGGTTACAATGAGCAGTTCTTC.

The chain combines TRBV7-9 with TRBJ1-2; 7 positions match TRBD1. CDR3 length equals 17 residues. The V gene end was trimmed by 5 bases and the J gene end by 3 bases; junction bases not matched to a gene: 15. Germline lookup yields CDR1 SEHNR and CDR2 FQNEAQ (reference sequence). The CDR3 loop is CASSPPPDRADYYGYTF. Here the CDR3 DNA reads TGTGCCAGCAGCCCCCCCCCTGACAGGGCTGATTACTATGGCTACACCTTC.

The chain is built from TRBV4-2 and TRBJ2-3; 13 nucleotides agree with TRBD2. The V gene's germline CDR1 is LGHNA and CDR2 YNFKEQ. The J segment lost 4 bases and the V segment lost 3 bases, leaving 7 bases of the junction unmatched. The CDR3 has 17 amino acids. For the CDR3, the DNA is TGTGCCAGCAGCCAGTCACTAGCGGGGGGGCAATCAGATACGCAGTATTTT. Protein product: CASSQSLAGGQSDTQYF.

The CDR3 reads CASSSLSNEKLFF. In nucleotides, the CDR3 is TGTGCCAGCAGTTCTCTATCTAATGAAAAACTGTTTTTT. This chain uses TRBV12-3 or TRBV12-4 with TRBJ1-4; D is unclear. This CDR3 comprises 13 residues. Between the trimmed V and J ends, which lost 4 bases and 3 bases, there was a span of 6 bases.

The rearrangement uses TRBV7-8 and TRBJ2-1; 15 nucleotides agree with TRBD2. This CDR3 contains 16 residues. The V segment lost 5 bases and the J segment 8 bases; nucleotides outside the gene matches: 7. The germline V gene encodes CDR1 SGHVS and CDR2 FQNEAQ. CDR3: CASSLGTSGGFYEQFF. The CDR3 coding sequence is TGTGCCAGCAGCCTTGGGACTAGCGGGGGGTTCTATGAGCAGTTCTTC.

This clone came up once. This CDR3 reads CASRGHGNQPQHF. The DNA for the CDR3 is TGTGCCAGTAGGGGACACGGCAATCAGCCCCAGCATTTT. The V and J genes are TRBV19 and TRBJ1-5; a possible D gene is TRBD1 (6 bases). CDR1 and CDR2 (germline): LNHDA, SQIVND (reference sequence). V dropped 6 bases and J dropped 2 bases, with 8 bases sitting between them. The CDR3 is 13 amino acids.

J is TRBJ2-2 and V is TRBV19; D unclear. V lost 4 bases, J lost 8 bases, and 17 bases lay in between. This CDR3 is 15 amino acids long. CDR1 LNHDA and CDR2 SQIVND come from the germline V gene (reference sequence). CDR3 sequence reads: CASSTLDMLLGELFF. The CDR3 nucleotides are TGTGCCAGTAGTACCCTCGACATGTTGTTGGGGGAGCTGTTTTTT.

This chain connects TRBV18 to TRBJ2-7; a possible D gene is TRBD1 (5 bases). Germline V lookup: CDR1 KGHSH, CDR2 LQKENI. V was pared by 6 bases and J by 1 base, with 13 bases between. The CDR3 sequence is 14 residues long. This CDR3 is CASSRTGASYEQYF. CDR3 nucleotide sequence: TGTGCCAGCTCTCGAACTGGGGCTTCCTACGAGCAGTACTTC.

Written as DNA, the CDR3 is TGTGCCAGCAGCTCGCGACAGGGGGGATACCATACGCAGTATTTT. Amino acids: CASSSRQGGYHTQYF. The genes are TRBV5-8 and TRBJ2-3; 9 bases match TRBD1. The CDR3 runs 15 residues. V trimming: 3 bases; J trimming: 7 bases; junction bases outside the gene matches: 9. Germline CDR1 and CDR2: SGHTS and YDEGEE.

The genes are TRBV10-2 and TRBJ1-1; 10 positions agree with TRBD1. The germline gives CDR1 WSHSY, CDR2 SAAADI. The V segment lost 4 bases and the J segment 0 bases; nucleotides outside the gene matches: 2. The CDR3 totals 15 residues. The CDR3 coding sequence is TGCGCCAGCAGTGGACAGGGGGCTATGAACACTGAAGCTTTCTTT. It is translated as CASSGQGAMNTEAFF.

The CDR3 DNA reads as TGTGCCACCGTTCCGGGACTAGCGATTTCCACAGATACGCAGTATTTT. It is translated as CATVPGLAISTDTQYF. V usage is TRBV25-1 and J usage is TRBJ2-3, with 10 bases identical to TRBD2. CDR1 is MGHDK, CDR2 SYGVNS, per germline. The CDR3 is 16 amino acids. V trimming: 10 bases; J trimming: 2 bases; junction bases outside the gene matches: 12.

The V and J genes are TRBV14 and TRBJ2-1; possibly TRBD2 for D (6 bases). This CDR3 has 14 amino acids. V was shortened by 4 bases and J by 4 bases, with 11 bases between the two germline ends. Germline CDR1 and CDR2: SGHDN and FVKESK. The CDR3 here is CASSPIGTYNEQFF. The CDR3 DNA reads as TGTGCCAGCAGCCCGATCGGGACTTACAATGAGCAGTTCTTC.

The V gene is TRBV5-4, the J gene TRBJ1-1; D unresolved. The germline gives CDR1 SGHNT, CDR2 YYREEE (reference sequence). V was clipped by 0 bases and J by 5 bases, with 17 bases between them. CDR3 length: 16 residues. CDR3 region: CASSLGLGSRGTEAFF. The CDR3, as DNA: TGTGCCAGCAGCTTGGGTCTCGGCAGCCGCGGGACTGAAGCTTTCTTT.

This chain links TRBV5-1 with TRBJ1-3, with D possibly TRBD1 on 6 matching bases. The germline V gene has CDR1 SGHRS and CDR2 YFSETQ. The CDR3 spans 16 residues. V lost 0 bases, J lost 0 bases, and 10 bases lay in between. The CDR3 sequence: CASSLDRAFSGNTIYF. Written as DNA, the CDR3 is TGCGCCAGCAGCTTGGACAGGGCTTTCTCTGGAAACACCATATATTTT.

The chain has TRBV6-6 and TRBJ1-6; 9 bases match TRBD1. The length of the CDR3 is 15 residues. V dropped 2 bases and J dropped 5; count of bases not matched to a gene: 1. Germline lookup yields CDR1 MNHNY and CDR2 SVGAGI (reference sequence). The CDR3 sequence: CASSYRDRDNSPLHF. CDR3 in DNA: TGTGCCAGCAGTTACCGGGACAGGGATAATTCACCCCTCCACTTT.

The rearrangement uses TRBV15 and TRBJ1-2, with 7 bases identical to TRBD1. CDR3 length: 16 amino acids. J gave up 4 bases and V 1 base, and 9 bases lay outside the gene matches. Germline CDR1 and CDR2: LNHNV and YYDKDF (reference sequence). The CDR3 here is CATSRGGQGVIYGYTF. The CDR3 DNA reads as TGTGCCACCAGCAGAGGCGGGCAGGGGGTAATCTATGGCTACACCTTC.

V gene TRBV6-6 combines with J gene TRBJ1-2, with D possibly matching TRBD1 (6 bases). The germline gives CDR1 MNHNY, CDR2 SVGAGI (reference sequence). Trimming left V 6 bases short and J 5 bases short, with 13 bases between. The CDR3 totals 13 residues. The DNA for the CDR3 is TGTGCCAGCAGCGACAGGAGTCCGTATGGCTACACCTTC. This sequence encodes CASSDRSPYGYTF.